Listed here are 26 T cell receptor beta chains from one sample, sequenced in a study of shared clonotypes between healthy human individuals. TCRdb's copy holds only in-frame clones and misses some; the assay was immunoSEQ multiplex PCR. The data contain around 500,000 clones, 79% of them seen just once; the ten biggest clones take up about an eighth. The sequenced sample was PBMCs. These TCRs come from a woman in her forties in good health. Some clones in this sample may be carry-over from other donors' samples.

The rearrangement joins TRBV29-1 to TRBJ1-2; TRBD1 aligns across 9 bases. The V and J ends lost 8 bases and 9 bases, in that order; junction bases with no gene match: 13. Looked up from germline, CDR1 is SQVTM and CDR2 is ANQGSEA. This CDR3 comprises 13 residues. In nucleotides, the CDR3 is TGCAGCACCGCCGAGACAGGGGGATCGAGCTACACCTTC. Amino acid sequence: CSTAETGGSSYTF.

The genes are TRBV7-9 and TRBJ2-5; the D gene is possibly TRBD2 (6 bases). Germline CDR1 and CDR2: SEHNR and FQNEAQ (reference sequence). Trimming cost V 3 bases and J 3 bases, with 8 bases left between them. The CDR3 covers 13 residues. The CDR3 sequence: CASSLEGEETQYF. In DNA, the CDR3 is TGTGCCAGCAGCTTGGAGGGAGAAGAGACCCAGTACTTC. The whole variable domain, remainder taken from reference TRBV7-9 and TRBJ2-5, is DTGVSQNPRHKITKRGQNVTFRCDPISEHNRLYWYRQTLGQGPEFLTYFQNEAQLEKSRLLSDRFSAERPKGSFSTLEIQRTEQGDSAMYLCASSLEGEETQYFGPGTRLLVL.

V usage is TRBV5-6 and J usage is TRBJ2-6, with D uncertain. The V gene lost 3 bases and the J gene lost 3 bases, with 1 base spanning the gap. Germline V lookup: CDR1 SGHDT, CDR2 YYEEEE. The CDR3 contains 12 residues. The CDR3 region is CASSYGANVLTF. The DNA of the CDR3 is TGTGCCAGCAGCTATGGGGCCAACGTCCTGACTTTC.

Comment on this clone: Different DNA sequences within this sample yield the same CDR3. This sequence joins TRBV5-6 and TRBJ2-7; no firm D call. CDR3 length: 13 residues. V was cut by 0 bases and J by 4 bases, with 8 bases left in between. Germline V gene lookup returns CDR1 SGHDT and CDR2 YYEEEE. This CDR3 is CASSLGQSYEQYF. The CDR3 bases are TGTGCCAGCAGCTTGGGGCAGTCATACGAGCAGTACTTC.

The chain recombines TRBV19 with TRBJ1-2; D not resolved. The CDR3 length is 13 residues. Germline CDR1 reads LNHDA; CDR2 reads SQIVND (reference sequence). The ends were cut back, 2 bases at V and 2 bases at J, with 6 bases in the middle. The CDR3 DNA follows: TGTGCCAGTAGTATACAGGCCAACTATGGCTACACCTTC. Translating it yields CASSIQANYGYTF.

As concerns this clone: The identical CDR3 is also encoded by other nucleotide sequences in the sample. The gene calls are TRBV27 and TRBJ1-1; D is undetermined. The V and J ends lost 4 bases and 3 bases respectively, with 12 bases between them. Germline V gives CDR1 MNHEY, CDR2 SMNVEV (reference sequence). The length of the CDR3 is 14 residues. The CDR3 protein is CASSSRERDTEAFF. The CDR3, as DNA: TGTGCCAGCAGTTCCCGGGAGAGGGACACTGAAGCTTTCTTT.

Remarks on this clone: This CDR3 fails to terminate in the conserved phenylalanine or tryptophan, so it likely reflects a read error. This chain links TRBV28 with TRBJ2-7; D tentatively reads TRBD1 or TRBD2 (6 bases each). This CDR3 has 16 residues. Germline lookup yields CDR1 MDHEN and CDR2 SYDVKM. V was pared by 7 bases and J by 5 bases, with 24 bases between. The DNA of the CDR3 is TGTGCCAGCACCCCTGGTGGGGGAAGGGGGGCAAACGAGCAGTACTCC. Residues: CASTPGGGRGANEQYS.

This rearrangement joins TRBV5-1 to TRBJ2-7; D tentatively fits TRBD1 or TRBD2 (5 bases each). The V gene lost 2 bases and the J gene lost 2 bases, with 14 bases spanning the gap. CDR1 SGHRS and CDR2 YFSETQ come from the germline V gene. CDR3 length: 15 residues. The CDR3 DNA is TGCGCCAGCAGCTTTACGACAGCGGCCCCCTACGAGCAGTACTTC. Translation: CASSFTTAAPYEQYF.

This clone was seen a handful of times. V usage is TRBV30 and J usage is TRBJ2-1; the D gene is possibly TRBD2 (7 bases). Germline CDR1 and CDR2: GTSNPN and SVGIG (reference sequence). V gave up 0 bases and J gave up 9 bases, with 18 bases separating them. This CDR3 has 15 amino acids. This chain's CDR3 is CAWSVSYRGAGEQFF. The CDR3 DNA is TGTGCCTGGAGTGTTTCGTATCGGGGGGCTGGTGAGCAGTTCTTC.

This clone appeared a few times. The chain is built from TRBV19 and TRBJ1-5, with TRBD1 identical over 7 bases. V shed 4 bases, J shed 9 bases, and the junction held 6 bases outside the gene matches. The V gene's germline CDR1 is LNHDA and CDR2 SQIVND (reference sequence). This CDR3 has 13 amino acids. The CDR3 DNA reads TGTGCCAGTAGTACCAGGGGACAGCTGCCCCAGCATTTT. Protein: CASSTRGQLPQHF.

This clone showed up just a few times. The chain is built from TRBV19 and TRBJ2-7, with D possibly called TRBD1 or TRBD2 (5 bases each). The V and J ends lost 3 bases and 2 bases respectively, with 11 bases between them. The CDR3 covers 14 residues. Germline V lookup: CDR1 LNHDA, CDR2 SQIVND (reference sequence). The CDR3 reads CASSMIQGAYEQYF. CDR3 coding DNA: TGTGCCAGTAGTATGATCCAGGGAGCCTACGAGCAGTACTTC.

DNA of the CDR3: TGTGCCAGCAGCGTAGCGGGGCTAAGCACAGATACGCAGTATTTT. Amino acids: CASSVAGLSTDTQYF. V gene TRBV9 combines with J gene TRBJ2-3, with D possibly being TRBD1 or TRBD2 (5 bases each). Germline V CDR1 and CDR2: SGDLS, YYNGEE. V was pared by 0 bases and J by 0 bases, with 8 bases between. This CDR3 region has 15 residues.

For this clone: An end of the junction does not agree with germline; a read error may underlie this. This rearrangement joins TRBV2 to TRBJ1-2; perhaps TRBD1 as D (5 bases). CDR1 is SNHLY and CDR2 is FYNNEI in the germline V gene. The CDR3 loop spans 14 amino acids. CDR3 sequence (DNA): TGTGCCAGCAGCGAAGGGGTCTCCGGTGGTGGCTACACCTTC. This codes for CASSEGVSGGGYTF.

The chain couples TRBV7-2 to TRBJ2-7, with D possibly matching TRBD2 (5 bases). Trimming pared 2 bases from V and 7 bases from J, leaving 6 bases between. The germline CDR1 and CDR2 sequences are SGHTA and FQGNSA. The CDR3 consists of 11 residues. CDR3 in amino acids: CASSLRGEQYF. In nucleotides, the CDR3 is TGTGCCAGCAGCTTACGGGGTGAGCAGTACTTC.

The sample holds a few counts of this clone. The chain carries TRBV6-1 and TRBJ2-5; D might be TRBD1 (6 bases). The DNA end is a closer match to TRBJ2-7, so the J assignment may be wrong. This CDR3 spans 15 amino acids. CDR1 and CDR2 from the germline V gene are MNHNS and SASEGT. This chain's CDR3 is CASSERQDHSYEQYF. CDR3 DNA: TGTGCCAGCAGTGAACGACAGGACCACTCCTACGAGCAGTACTTC.

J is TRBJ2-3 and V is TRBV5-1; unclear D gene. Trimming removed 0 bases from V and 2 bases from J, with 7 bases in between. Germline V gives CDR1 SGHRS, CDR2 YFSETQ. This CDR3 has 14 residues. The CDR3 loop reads CASSLASPTDTQYF. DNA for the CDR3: TGCGCCAGCAGCTTGGCTTCACCCACAGATACGCAGTATTTT.

Here the CDR3 DNA reads TGCGCCAGCAGGGGGGCTAGGGGTACAGATACGCAGTATTTT. Translated: CASRGARGTDTQYF. The chain carries TRBV10-2 and TRBJ2-3, with D possibly being TRBD1 (6 bases). Germline assignment: CDR1 WSHSY and CDR2 SAAADI. The ends were cut back, 6 bases at V and 3 bases at J, with 13 bases in the middle. The CDR3 covers 14 residues.

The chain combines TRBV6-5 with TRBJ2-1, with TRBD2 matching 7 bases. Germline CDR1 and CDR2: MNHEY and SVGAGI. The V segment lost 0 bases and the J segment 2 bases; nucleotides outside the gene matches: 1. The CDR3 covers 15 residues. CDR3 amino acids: CASSYSGGTYNEQFF. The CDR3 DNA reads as TGTGCCAGCAGTTACTCGGGAGGGACCTACAATGAGCAGTTCTTC.

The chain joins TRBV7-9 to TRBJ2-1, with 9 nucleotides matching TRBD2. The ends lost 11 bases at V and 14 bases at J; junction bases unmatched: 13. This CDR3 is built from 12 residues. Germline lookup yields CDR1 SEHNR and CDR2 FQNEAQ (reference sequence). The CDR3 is CAGGAGGPWEFF. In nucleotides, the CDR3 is TGTGCCGGGGGAGCGGGAGGTCCGTGGGAGTTCTTC.

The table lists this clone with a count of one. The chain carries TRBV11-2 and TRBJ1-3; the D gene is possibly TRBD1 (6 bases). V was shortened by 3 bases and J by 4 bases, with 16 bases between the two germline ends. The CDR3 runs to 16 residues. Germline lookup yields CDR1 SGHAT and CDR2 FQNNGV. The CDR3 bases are TGTGCCAGCAGCTTTGGGGGGCGCGGCTTGGGAAACACCATATATTTT. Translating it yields CASSFGGRGLGNTIYF. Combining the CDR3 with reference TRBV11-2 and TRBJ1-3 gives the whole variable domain EAGVAQSPRYKIIEKRQSVAFWCNPISGHATLYWYQQILGQGPKLLIQFQNNGVVDDSQLPKDRFSAERLKGVDSTLKIQPAKLEDSAVYLCASSFGGRGLGNTIYFGEGSWLTVV.

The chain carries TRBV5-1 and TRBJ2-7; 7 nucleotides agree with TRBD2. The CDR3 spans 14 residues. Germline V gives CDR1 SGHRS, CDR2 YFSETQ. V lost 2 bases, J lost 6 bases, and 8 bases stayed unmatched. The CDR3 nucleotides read TGCGCCAGCAGCTTTGTGGGAGGGCCAGGCGAGCAGTACTTC. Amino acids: CASSFVGGPGEQYF. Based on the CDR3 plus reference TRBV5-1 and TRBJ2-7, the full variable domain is KAGVTQTPRYLIKTRGQQVTLSCSPISGHRSVSWYQQTPGQGLQFLFEYFSETQRNKGNFPGRFSGRQFSNSRSEMNVSTLELGDSALYLCASSFVGGPGEQYFGPGTRLTVT.

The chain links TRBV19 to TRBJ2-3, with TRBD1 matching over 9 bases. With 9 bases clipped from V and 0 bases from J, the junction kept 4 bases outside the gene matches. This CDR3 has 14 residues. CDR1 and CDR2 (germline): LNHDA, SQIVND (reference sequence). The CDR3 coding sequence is TGTGCCAGCGGGACAGGGCCTAGCACAGATACGCAGTATTTT. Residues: CASGTGPSTDTQYF.

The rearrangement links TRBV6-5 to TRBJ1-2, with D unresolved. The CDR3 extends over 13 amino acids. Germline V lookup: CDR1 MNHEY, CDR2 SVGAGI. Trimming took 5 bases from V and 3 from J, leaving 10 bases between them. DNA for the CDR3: TGTGCCAGCAGTATGACGTACGACTATGGCTACACCTTC. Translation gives CASSMTYDYGYTF.

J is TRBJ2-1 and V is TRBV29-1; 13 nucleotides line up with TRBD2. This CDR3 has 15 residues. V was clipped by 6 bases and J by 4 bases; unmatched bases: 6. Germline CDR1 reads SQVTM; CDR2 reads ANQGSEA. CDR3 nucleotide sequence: TGCAGCGTGGGGACTAGCGGGACCCCGTACAATGAGCAGTTCTTC. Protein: CSVGTSGTPYNEQFF.

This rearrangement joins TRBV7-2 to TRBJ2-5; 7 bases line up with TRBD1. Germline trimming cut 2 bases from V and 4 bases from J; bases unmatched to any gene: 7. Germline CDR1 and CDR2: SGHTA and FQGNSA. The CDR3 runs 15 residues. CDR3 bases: TGTGCCAGCAGCTTACCGACAGGGTCGGGAGAGACCCAGTACTTC. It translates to CASSLPTGSGETQYF.

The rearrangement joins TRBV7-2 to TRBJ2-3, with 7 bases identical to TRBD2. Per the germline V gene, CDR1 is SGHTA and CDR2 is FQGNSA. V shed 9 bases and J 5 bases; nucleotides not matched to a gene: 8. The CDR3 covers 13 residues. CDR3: CASQRDGVDTQYF. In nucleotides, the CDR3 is TGTGCCAGTCAGCGGGACGGGGTAGATACGCAGTATTTT.